What follows are 2 T cell receptor beta chains derived from one specimen sequenced in a study of T cell repertoires in cytomegalovirus infection. MiXCR was run by TCRdb on the reads, yielding one entry per CDR3 protein. The sample has some 400,000 distinct CDR3 sequences, roughly 30% seen once. Sequencing was performed on PBMCs. All receptors come from a human donor in good health (CMV status not recorded). Some clones in this sample may be carry-over from other donors' samples.

The gene calls are TRBV7-6 and TRBJ1-3, with 9 bases matching TRBD1. The V segment lost 4 bases and the J segment 4 bases; nucleotides outside the gene matches: 5. The germline V gene has CDR1 SGHVS and CDR2 FNYEAQ. CDR3 size: 15 residues. This CDR3 reads CASSYDRGTGNTIYF. CDR3 coding DNA: TGTGCCAGCAGCTACGACAGGGGGACAGGAAACACCATATATTTT.

This chain uses TRBV15 with TRBJ2-3; D is perhaps TRBD2 (5 bases). V lost 2 bases to trimming and J lost 3 bases, with 12 bases between them. Germline V gene lookup returns CDR1 LNHNV and CDR2 YYDKDF (reference sequence). The CDR3 has 15 residues. The CDR3 coding sequence is TGTGCCACCAGCAGACCACAACGGAGGACAGATACGCAGTATTTT. Its protein is CATSRPQRRTDTQYF.